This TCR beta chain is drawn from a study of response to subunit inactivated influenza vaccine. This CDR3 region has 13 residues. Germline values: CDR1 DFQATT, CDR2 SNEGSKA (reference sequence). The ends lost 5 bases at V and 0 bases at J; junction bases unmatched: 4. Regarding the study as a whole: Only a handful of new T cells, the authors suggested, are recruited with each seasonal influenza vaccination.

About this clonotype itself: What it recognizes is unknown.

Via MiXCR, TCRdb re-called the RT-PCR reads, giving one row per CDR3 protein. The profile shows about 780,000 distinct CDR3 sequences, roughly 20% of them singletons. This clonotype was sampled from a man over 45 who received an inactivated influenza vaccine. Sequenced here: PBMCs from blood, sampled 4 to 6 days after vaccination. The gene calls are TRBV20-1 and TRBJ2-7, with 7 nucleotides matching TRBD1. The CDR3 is CSAPRQGSYEQYF. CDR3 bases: TGCAGTGCTCCCCGACAGGGCTCCTACGAGCAGTACTTC.